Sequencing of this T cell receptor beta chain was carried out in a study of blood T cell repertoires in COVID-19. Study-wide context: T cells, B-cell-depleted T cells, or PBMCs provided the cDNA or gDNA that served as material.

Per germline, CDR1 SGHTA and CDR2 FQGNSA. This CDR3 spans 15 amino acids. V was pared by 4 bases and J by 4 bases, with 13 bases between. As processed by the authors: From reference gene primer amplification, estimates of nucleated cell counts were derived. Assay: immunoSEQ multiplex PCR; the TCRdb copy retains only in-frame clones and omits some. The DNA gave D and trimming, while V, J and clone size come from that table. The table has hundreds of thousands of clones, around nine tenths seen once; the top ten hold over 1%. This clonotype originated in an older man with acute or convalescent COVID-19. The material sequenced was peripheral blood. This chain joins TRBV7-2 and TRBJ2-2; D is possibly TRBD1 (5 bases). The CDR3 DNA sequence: TGTGCCAGCAGCTCTCTCCGGACAAGCACCGGGGAGCTGTTTTTT. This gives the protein CASSSLRTSTGELFF.